This TCR beta chain was profiled in a study of OX40 agonist ivuxolimab in advanced cancers. The wider study: As their treatment, patients were administered ivuxolimab, an agonistic anti-OX40 (CD134) antibody. Broader study findings: The authors did not determine the antigen specificity of the expanded peripheral T cells. Circulating CD4+ and CD8+ T cells showed clonal expansion by week 6 at 0.1 to 3.0 mg/kg.

V dropped 4 bases and J dropped 0 bases, with 4 bases sitting between them. This CDR3 has 12 amino acids. Per the germline V gene, CDR1 is SGHRS and CDR2 is YFSETQ. A word on this clone: Its target is not known.

Blood specimens came from baseline, cycle 4 day 1, and cycle 7 day 1. Measured with immunoSEQ multiplex PCR; TCRdb has only the in-frame clones, and not every one. Of 100,000 or so clones listed, roughly nine tenths are singletons. Sequencing was performed on CD4+ or CD8+ T cells sorted from blood, taken in a trial of the OX40 agonist ivuxolimab. The chain carries TRBV5-1 and TRBJ2-5; D ambiguous. The receptor's source is an adult with an advanced solid tumor such as melanoma, head and neck, liver or kidney cancer. CDR3 in amino acids: CASSVHQETQYF. DNA for the CDR3: TGCGCCAGCAGCGTTCACCAAGAGACCCAGTACTTC.